This TCR beta chain was identified in a study of blood T cells in healthy people across ages. Study-level findings and limits: Age showed a roughly linear inverse relationship with TCR beta diversity per million T cells. Naive and antigen-experienced cells could not be conclusively compared, given unsorted PBMCs.

Russia was home to the donors, healthy Caucasian individuals aged roughly 6 to 90. Researchers collected about 9.7 milliliters of peripheral blood from every single donor. V lost 4 bases and J lost 4; bases outside the gene matches: 17. This CDR3 spans 18 amino acids. Germline loops: CDR1 SGHRS, CDR2 YFSETQ. The use of a sample-barcoded 5' primer and a J-beta primer mix characterized a second PCR of about 7 to 12 cycles. One entry per CDR3 protein, called by TCRdb with MiXCR from the 5' RACE reads. The table has roughly 680,000 distinct CDR3 sequences, 21% seen once; the top ten hold about 3.6%. This clonotype appeared a few times. Its antigen is still unknown.

Sequences were obtained from blood. The chain combines TRBV5-1 with TRBJ2-3; 8 bases agree with TRBD2. The TCR originated in a man aged 70 or older in good health. CDR3 DNA sequence: TGCGCCAGCAGCCAAATACCGGTTGGGACTAGTTTTGCAGATACGCAGTATTTT. This codes for CASSQIPVGTSFADTQYF.